In this sample, the clone carrying this TCR beta chain turned up a few times. V was clipped by 6 bases and J by 9 bases, with 23 bases between them. CDR1 is WSHSY, CDR2 SAAADI, per germline. The length of the CDR3 is 16 residues. The cDNA was synthesized by means of template-switch 5'RACE, which was carried out with 10-nucleotide random UMIs. MiXCR was run by TCRdb on the 5' RACE reads, yielding one entry per CDR3 protein. The table records approximately 60,000 distinct CDR3 sequences, roughly 4.3% of them present only once. These data come from a study of neurological immune-mediated disorders. This TCR was recovered from a man aged 50-59 years with multiple sclerosis. The source material was PBMCs. V is TRBV10-2 and J is TRBJ2-2; maybe TRBD1 (5 bases). The CDR3 DNA sequence: TGCGCCAGCAGCGACTGGGGTCGGCAGGGTAACAGGGAGCTGTTTTTT. This encodes CASSDWGRQGNRELFF.